This passage covers 26 T cell receptor beta chains from one sample sequenced in a study of T cells after yellow fever vaccination. TCRdb recomputed calls from the 5' RACE reads with MiXCR, one row per CDR3 protein. The table includes some 320,000 distinct CDR3 sequences, about 10% detected once. The sequencing used CD4+ T cells sorted from PBMCs, collected 45 days after the yellow fever booster vaccination. These receptors came from a man between 18 and 29 years old who received the YFV17D yellow fever vaccine.

This clonotype was counted a few times. The J gene is TRBJ2-1, the V gene TRBV30; 10 bases line up with TRBD2. V lost 0 bases to trimming and J lost 16 bases; unmatched junction nucleotides: 12. Germline V gene data show CDR1 as GTSNPN and CDR2 as SVGIG (reference sequence). The length of the CDR3 is 14 residues. The CDR3 region has the DNA TGTGCCTGGAGTGTACTAGCGGGGCAAAGCCTCTGTTTCTTC. Encoded protein: CAWSVLAGQSLCFF. Complete variable domain (other parts from reference TRBV30 and TRBJ2-1): SQTIHQWPATLVQPVGSPLSLECTVEGTSNPNLYWYRQAAGRGLQLLFYSVGIGQISSEVPQNLSASRPQDRQFILSSKKLLLSDSGFYLCAWSVLAGQSLCFFGPGTRLTVL.

This chain links TRBV7-9 with TRBJ1-4, with unresolved D. Germline assignment: CDR1 SEHNR and CDR2 FQNEAQ (reference sequence). The CDR3 contains 16 residues. V lost 4 bases and J 7 bases, leaving 19 bases between the germline ends. Written as DNA, the CDR3 is TGTGCCAGCAGCTCCCCGAGCCAGGAAGCTGCTGAAAAACTGTTTTTT. This translates into CASSSPSQEAAEKLFF.

This clonotype was counted many times. J is TRBJ2-3 and V is TRBV6-5; D tentatively fits TRBD1 or TRBD2 (5 bases each). The CDR3 totals 14 residues. V lost 0 bases and J lost 4, with 8 bases in between. From germline, CDR1 is MNHEY and CDR2 SVGAGI. The CDR3 here is CASSYSGEPDTQYF. The CDR3, as DNA: TGTGCCAGCAGTTACTCAGGGGAGCCAGATACGCAGTATTTT.

The chain combines TRBV3-1 with TRBJ2-7; 10 bases align to TRBD2. This CDR3 region has 13 residues. Germline CDR1 reads LGHDT; CDR2 reads YNNKEL (reference sequence). With V trimmed by 3 bases and J by 6 bases, 2 bases remained unmatched. This CDR3 reads CASSQSGGAEQYF. CDR3 bases: TGTGCCAGCAGCCAGAGCGGGGGGGCCGAGCAGTACTTC.

The chain has TRBV28 and TRBJ2-1, with 9 bases that match TRBD2. CDR3 length: 15 amino acids. CDR1 is MDHEN and CDR2 is SYDVKM in the germline V gene. V lost 3 bases, J lost 7 bases, and 7 bases stayed unmatched. The CDR3 region is CASSFPAGGLNEQFF. DNA of the CDR3: TGTGCCAGCAGTTTCCCAGCGGGGGGATTAAATGAGCAGTTCTTC.

In this sample, this clonotype turned up a few times. V and J are TRBV12-3 or TRBV12-4 and TRBJ1-5; possibly TRBD1 for D (5 bases). Trimming stripped 3 bases from V and 12 bases from J, with 12 bases between. The CDR3 is 12 residues long. As DNA, the CDR3 is TGTGCCAGCAGTTTCGACAGTAGGATCCAGCATTTT. As protein: CASSFDSRIQHF.

This clonotype has more than one count but fewer than ten. This chain joins TRBV4-2 and TRBJ2-1; TRBD2 matches 8 bases. V was pared by 0 bases and J by 7 bases, with 8 bases of the junction left unmatched. Germline CDR1 reads LGHNA; CDR2 reads YNFKEQ. This CDR3 spans 16 amino acids. The CDR3 DNA follows: TGTGCCAGCAGCCAAGATGGAGCGGGGGTCCGGAATGAGCAGTTCTTC. It is translated as CASSQDGAGVRNEQFF.

The rearrangement joins TRBV3-1 to TRBJ2-7; a weak D match, TRBD2 (6 bases). V lost 3 bases and J lost 9, with 21 bases in between. CDR3 length: 15 residues. Per germline, CDR1 LGHDT and CDR2 YNNKEL (reference sequence). The CDR3 region is CASSHGSVMGGGQYF. DNA of the CDR3: TGTGCCAGCAGCCACGGTAGCGTCATGGGAGGAGGGCAGTACTTC.

At least ten counts were recorded for this clonotype. The gene calls are TRBV6-5 and TRBJ2-5; D perhaps matches TRBD2 (6 bases). The CDR3 totals 15 residues. Germline-derived CDR1 and CDR2 are MNHEY and SVGAGI. Trimming pared 2 bases from V and 4 bases from J, leaving 14 bases between. The CDR3: CASSYVRGLSETQYF. DNA for the CDR3: TGTGCCAGCAGTTACGTTCGGGGACTGTCAGAGACCCAGTACTTC.

The CDR3 loop reads CASRGQLYEQYF. CDR3 DNA: TGTGCCAGCAGGGGACAGCTCTACGAGCAGTACTTC. The chain employs TRBV6-2 or TRBV6-3 and TRBJ2-7; 7 nucleotides align to TRBD1. The CDR3 has 12 residues. With V trimmed by 6 bases and J by 3 bases, 2 bases remained unmatched. Looked up from germline, CDR1 is MNHEY and CDR2 is SVGEGT.

A note on this clonotype: One base away lies a much larger clone, so this may be a sequencing read error. The missing conserved phenylalanine or tryptophan at the end of this CDR3 makes a read error likely. The J gene is TRBJ1-1, the V gene TRBV7-3, with D possibly matching TRBD1 (5 bases). The CDR3 consists of 15 residues. Deletions cut 2 bases from V and 0 bases from J, with 10 bases between. From germline, CDR1 is SGHTA and CDR2 FQGTGA. CDR3 in amino acids: CASSLGGGMNTEAFS. As DNA, the CDR3 is TGTGCCAGCAGCTTAGGCGGGGGTATGAACACTGAAGCTTTCTCT.

The chain couples TRBV28 to TRBJ2-7; 10 bases agree with TRBD1. J gave up 6 bases and V 4 bases, and 6 bases lay outside the gene matches. Germline CDR1 reads MDHEN; CDR2 reads SYDVKM. This CDR3 spans 14 amino acids. DNA for the CDR3: TGTGCCAGCAGTTCGGGACAGGGGAATGGCGAGCAGTACGTC. The encoded protein is CASSSGQGNGEQYV.

Ten or more counts support this clonotype. J is TRBJ1-1 and V is TRBV7-6; D call uncertain. The V gene's germline CDR1 is SGHVS and CDR2 FNYEAQ. The V and J ends lost 4 bases and 1 base respectively, with 7 bases between them. This CDR3 is 13 amino acids long. The CDR3 DNA follows: TGTGCCAGCAGCTCCCAGGAGAACACTGAAGCTTTCTTT. It encodes CASSSQENTEAFF.

This sequence joins TRBV6-2 or TRBV6-3 and TRBJ1-1; D might be TRBD1 (5 bases). Per the germline V gene, CDR1 is MNHEY and CDR2 is SVGEGT. The CDR3 spans 12 residues. V lost 6 bases and J lost 8, with 13 bases in between. CDR3 nucleotide sequence: TGTGCCAGCAGCCAACCGGAGGGGGAAGCTTTCTTT. Its translation: CASSQPEGEAFF.

A note on this clonotype: An end of the junction differs from the germline gene, which may be a read error. The chain couples TRBV7-9 to TRBJ2-5; 10 bases align to TRBD2. The CDR3 totals 15 residues. The germline V gene encodes CDR1 SEHNR and CDR2 FQNEAQ (reference sequence). The CDR3 nucleotides are TGTGCCAGCAGATTAGGGCTAGCGGGGGAAGAGACCCAGTACTTC. This sequence encodes CASRLGLAGEETQYF.

The chain links TRBV5-6 to TRBJ2-1; the match to TRBD2 covers 8 bases. V shed 4 bases, J shed 4 bases, and the junction held 7 bases outside the gene matches. This CDR3 has 15 residues. Per the germline V gene, CDR1 is SGHDT and CDR2 is YYEEEE. CDR3 sequence reads: CASSPGGTVYNEQFF. The CDR3 region has the DNA TGTGCCAGCAGCCCGGGGGGGACTGTATACAATGAGCAGTTCTTC.

This clonotype appeared a few times. The chain joins TRBV9 to TRBJ2-7; perhaps D is TRBD1 or TRBD2 (7 bases each). The CDR3 length is 17 residues. Germline V gene sequence: CDR1 SGDLS, CDR2 YYNGEE. The V and J ends lost 4 bases and 3 bases respectively, with 23 bases between them. The CDR3, as DNA: TGTGCCAGCAGCCCCCCGGTAGGCAGGGGGGGATTCTACGAGCAGTACTTC. Its protein product is CASSPPVGRGGFYEQYF.

This clonotype was counted ten times or more. This chain links TRBV4-2 with TRBJ2-7, with TRBD2 matching over 8 bases. Germline lookup yields CDR1 LGHNA and CDR2 YNFKEQ. The CDR3 has 15 amino acids. Germline trimming cut 0 bases from V and 4 bases from J; bases unmatched to any gene: 5. CDR3 in DNA: TGTGCCAGCAGCCAAGATTGGCGGGGGGTATACGAGCAGTACTTC. Protein sequence: CASSQDWRGVYEQYF.

The rearrangement uses TRBV7-8 and TRBJ2-5; 7 positions agree with TRBD1. The CDR3 sequence is 15 residues long. The V gene end was trimmed by 5 bases and the J gene end by 2 bases; junction bases not matched to a gene: 8. Per germline, CDR1 SGHVS and CDR2 FQNEAQ. The CDR3 DNA sequence: TGTGCCAGCAGCCCGACAGGGTTCGGTCAAGAGACCCAGTACTTC. The encoded protein is CASSPTGFGQETQYF.

In this sample, this clonotype turned up a few times. The rearrangement links TRBV9 to TRBJ2-6; no reliable D call. Germline V gene data show CDR1 as SGDLS and CDR2 as YYNGEE. The CDR3 totals 16 residues. Trimming removed 0 bases from V and 2 bases from J, with 9 bases in between. For the CDR3, the DNA is TGTGCCAGCAGCGTAGCTCGGTCCCCTGGGGCCAACGTCCTGACTTTC. Translation gives CASSVARSPGANVLTF. Complete variable domain (other parts from reference TRBV9 and TRBJ2-6): DSGVTQTPKHLITATGQRVTLRCSPRSGDLSVYWYQQSLDQGLQFLIQYYNGEERAKGNILERFSAQQFPDLHSELNLSSLELGDSALYFCASSVARSPGANVLTFGAGSRLTVL.

The V and J genes are TRBV6-2 or TRBV6-3 and TRBJ2-6; D gene unclear. CDR3 length equals 16 residues. V dropped 7 bases and J dropped 3 bases, with 16 bases sitting between them. In germline, CDR1 is MNHEY, CDR2 SVGEGT. Written as DNA, the CDR3 is TGTGCCAGCACCCCCCTCCTGGGTCTTGGGGCCAACGTCCTGACTTTC. This codes for CASTPLLGLGANVLTF.

CDR3 protein: CASTDLGEKLFF. The DNA of the CDR3 is TGTGCCAGTACTGACCTCGGGGAAAAACTGTTTTTT. This sequence joins TRBV19 and TRBJ1-4; the D is unclear. Germline loops: CDR1 LNHDA, CDR2 SQIVND (reference sequence). V was shortened by 7 bases and J by 8 bases, with 11 bases between the two germline ends. The CDR3 covers 12 residues.

The J gene is TRBJ1-2, the V gene TRBV25-1; the D gene is possibly TRBD1 (6 bases). V lost 0 bases, J lost 6 bases, and 17 bases lay in between. This CDR3 comprises 16 residues. Germline assignment: CDR1 MGHDK and CDR2 SYGVNS. This chain's CDR3 is CASSEYLGGRRDGYTF. The CDR3 DNA sequence: TGTGCCAGCAGTGAATATTTAGGGGGGCGTAGGGATGGCTACACCTTC.

The genes are TRBV25-1 and TRBJ2-5; weak D call: TRBD1 (6 bases). The CDR3 totals 13 residues. Germline values: CDR1 MGHDK, CDR2 SYGVNS. V was pared by 4 bases and J by 5 bases, with 11 bases between. The CDR3 spells CASSVTGQETQYF. Here the CDR3 DNA reads TGTGCCAGCAGTGTCACAGGGCAGGAGACCCAGTACTTC.

This clonotype occurred a few times. This rearrangement joins TRBV20-1 to TRBJ1-6, with TRBD1 identical over 8 bases. This CDR3 is 14 amino acids long. With 5 bases clipped from V and 7 bases from J, the junction kept 7 bases outside the gene matches. Per the germline V gene, CDR1 is DFQATT and CDR2 is SNEGSKA (reference sequence). CDR3 DNA: TGCAGTGCTTCCTACAGGGGGTGGAATTCACCCCTCCACTTT. Its translation is CSASYRGWNSPLHF.

This clonotype was seen a few times. The CDR3 spells CASKGGGSYNEQFF. The CDR3 DNA reads as TGTGCCAGCAAGGGCGGGGGCTCCTACAATGAGCAGTTCTTC. V is TRBV6-1 and J is TRBJ2-1; 7 bases fit TRBD2. The V segment lost 7 bases and the J segment 0 bases; nucleotides outside the gene matches: 3. From germline, CDR1 is MNHNS and CDR2 SASEGT. The CDR3 has 14 residues.